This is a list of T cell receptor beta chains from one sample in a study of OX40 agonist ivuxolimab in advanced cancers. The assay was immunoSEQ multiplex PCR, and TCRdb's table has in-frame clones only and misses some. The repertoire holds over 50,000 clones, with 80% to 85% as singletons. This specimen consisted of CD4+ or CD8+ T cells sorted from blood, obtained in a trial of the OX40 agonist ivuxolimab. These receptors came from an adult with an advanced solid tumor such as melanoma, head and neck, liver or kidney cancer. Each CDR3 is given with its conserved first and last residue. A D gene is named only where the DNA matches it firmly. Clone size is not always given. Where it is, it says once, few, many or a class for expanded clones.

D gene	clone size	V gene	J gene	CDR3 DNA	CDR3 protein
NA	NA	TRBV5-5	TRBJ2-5	TGTGCCAGCAGCCTCACCGGGACTGGTCTTTTTATTGAGACCCAGTACTTC	CASSLTGTGLFIETQYF
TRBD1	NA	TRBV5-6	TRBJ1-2	TGTGCCAGCAGCCCCTGGCCGGGACAGGGTGGCTACACCTTC	CASSPWPGQGGYTF
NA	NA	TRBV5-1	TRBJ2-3	TGCGCCAGCAGCTTGGCCACACAGGGTAGCACAGATACGCAGTATTTT	CASSLATQGSTDTQYF
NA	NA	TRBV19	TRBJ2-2	TGTGCCACCCATTCGGGTTGGGGGAACACCGGGGAGCTGTTTTTT	CATHSGWGNTGELFF
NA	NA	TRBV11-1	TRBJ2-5	TGTGCCAGCGGGGGTCGTTTGGAGACCCAGTACTTC	CASGGRLETQYF
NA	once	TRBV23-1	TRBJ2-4	TGCGCCAGCAGTCAGAGCGAGACACGAAACATTCAGTACTTC	CASSQSETRNIQYF
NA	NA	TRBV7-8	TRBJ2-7	TGTGCCAGCAGCGGACCATCCGGGTCCTACTACGAGCAGTACTTC	CASSGPSGSYYEQYF
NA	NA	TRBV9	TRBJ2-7	TGTGCCAGCAGCGTAGGCTCCACCCATCTACACTTC	CASSVGSTHLHF
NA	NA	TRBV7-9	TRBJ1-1	TGTGCCAGCACCATCTCCGGGGGGCAGATCACTGAAGCTTTCTTT	CASTISGGQITEAFF
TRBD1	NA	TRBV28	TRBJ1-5	TGTGCCAGCAGTTCAGGGGGCGAGGGAGGGCAGCCCCAGCATTTT	CASSSGGEGGQPQHF
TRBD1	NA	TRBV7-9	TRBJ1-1	TGTGCCAGCAGCCGTTCGAACAGGGGGCTGAACACTGAAGCTTTCTTT	CASSRSNRGLNTEAFF
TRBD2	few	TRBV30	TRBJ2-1	TGTGCCTGGAGTGGTGGTAGCGGGGGTATATATGAGCAGTTCTTC	CAWSGGSGGIYEQFF
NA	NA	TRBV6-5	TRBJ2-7	TGTGCCAGCGGAGGGACAGTCTCCTACGAGCAGTACTTC	CASGGTVSYEQYF
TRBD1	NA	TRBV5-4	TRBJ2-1	TGTGCCAGCAGCGCCGGGACAGGGGCCTACAATGAGCAGTTCTTC	CASSAGTGAYNEQFF
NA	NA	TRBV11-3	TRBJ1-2	TGTGCCAGCAGCTTAGGCGAGGCGAGAGGCTACACCTTC	CASSLGEARGYTF
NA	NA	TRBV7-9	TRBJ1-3	TGTGCCAGCAGCTCCCGGGGAGGCGGAAACACCATATATTTT	CASSSRGGGNTIYF
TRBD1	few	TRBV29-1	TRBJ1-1	TGCAGCGTCGGACAGGGTACGGGCACTGAAGCTTTCTTT	CSVGQGTGTEAFF
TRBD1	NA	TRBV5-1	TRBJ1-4	TGCGCCAGCAGCCCAACCGGACAGGGCCCTGAAAAACTGTTTTTT	CASSPTGQGPEKLFF
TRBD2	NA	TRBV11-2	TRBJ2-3	TGTGCCAGCAGCTCGAGGACTAGCGGGGGATTCACAGATACGCAGTATTTT	CASSSRTSGGFTDTQYF
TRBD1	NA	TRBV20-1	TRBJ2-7	TGCAGTGTTCGACAGGGGCCCGAGCAGTACTTC	CSVRQGPEQYF
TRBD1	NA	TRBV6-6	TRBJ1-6	TGTGCCAGCAGCACAGGGGAGCCGTCCACTTCACCCCTCCACTTT	CASSTGEPSTSPLHF
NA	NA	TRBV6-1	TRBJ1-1	TGTGCCAGCAGGGGACGGGTAAACACTGAAGCTTTCTTT	CASRGRVNTEAFF
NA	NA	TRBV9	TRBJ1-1	TGTGCCAGCAGTCCCGGGACCCCGAACACTGAAGCTTTCTTT	CASSPGTPNTEAFF
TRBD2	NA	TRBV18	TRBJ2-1	TGTGCCAGCTCCGAGACTAGCGGGGGGCTTGGCTCCTACAATGAGCAGTTCTTC	CASSETSGGLGSYNEQFF
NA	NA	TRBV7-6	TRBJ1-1	TGTGCCAGCAGCTTAGGATCCCGGAACACTGAAGCTTTCTTT	CASSLGSRNTEAFF
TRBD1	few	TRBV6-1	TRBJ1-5	TGTGCCAGCAGTGACAGGACAGGGGTTTTCAGCAATCAGCCCCAGCATTTT	CASSDRTGVFSNQPQHF
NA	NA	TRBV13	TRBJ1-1	TGTGCCAGCAGCCAACTAGAAAAGGGTTTAACTGAAGCTTTCTTT	CASSQLEKGLTEAFF
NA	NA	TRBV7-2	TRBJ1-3	TGTGCCAGCAGTCGGGAGGCCCAGGGAAACACCATATATTTT	CASSREAQGNTIYF
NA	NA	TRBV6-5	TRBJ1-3	TGTGCCAGCAGTTACGAGGACCCCAAACCCGGAAACACCACATATTTT	CASSYEDPKPGNTTYF
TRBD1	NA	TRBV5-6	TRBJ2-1	TGTGCCAGCAGCTGGGGACAGGGGGCAACTGAGCAGTTCTTC	CASSWGQGATEQFF
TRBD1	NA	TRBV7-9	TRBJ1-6	TGTGCCAGCAGCCCCGACGACAGGGGGAATTCACCCCTCCACTTT	CASSPDDRGNSPLHF
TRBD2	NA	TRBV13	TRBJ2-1	TGTGCCAGCACCCTGACTAGCGGCAACAATGAGCAGTTCTTC	CASTLTSGNNEQFF
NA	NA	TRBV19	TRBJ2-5	TGTGCCAGTAGTATAGGAGTGTGGGAGGAGACCCAGTACTTC	CASSIGVWEETQYF
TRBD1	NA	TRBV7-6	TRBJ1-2	TGTGCCAGCAGCCAACCGGGACAGGGCTATGGCTACACCTTC	CASSQPGQGYGYTF
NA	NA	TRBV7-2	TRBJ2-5	TGTGCCAGTTCAAGCGGGTACGGAGAGACCCAGTACTTC	CASSSGYGETQYF
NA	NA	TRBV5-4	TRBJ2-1	TGTGCCAGCAAGGGAGCCGAGGAGCAGTTCTTC	CASKGAEEQFF
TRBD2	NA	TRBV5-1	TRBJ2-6	TGCGCCAGCAGCCCGGCGGGAAGCGGGGGGGTTGGTGGGGCCAACGTCCTGACTTTC	CASSPAGSGGVGGANVLTF
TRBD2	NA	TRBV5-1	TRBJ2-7	TGCGCCAGCAGCGCGGGGGGGGACCTACGTGAGCAGTACTTC	CASSAGGDLREQYF
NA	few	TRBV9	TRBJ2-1	TGTGCCAGCAGCCCCCAACTGGTACTTCACTACAATGAGCAGTTCTTC	CASSPQLVLHYNEQFF
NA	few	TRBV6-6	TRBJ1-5	TGTGCCAGCACGGGGGGCATGAATCAGCCCCAGCATTTT	CASTGGMNQPQHF
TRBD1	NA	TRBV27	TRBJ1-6	TGTGCCAGCAGTGAATCCGGGACAGGGCTAAGTTCACCCCTCCACTTT	CASSESGTGLSSPLHF
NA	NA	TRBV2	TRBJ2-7	TGTGCCACACAAGAGGGACCCCTTAACGAGCAGTACTTC	CATQEGPLNEQYF
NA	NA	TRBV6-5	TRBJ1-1	TGTGCCAGCAGTTACGGGGGGGACACTGAAGCTTTCTTT	CASSYGGDTEAFF
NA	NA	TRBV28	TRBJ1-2	TGTGCCAGCAGTTTTTTGGGCCAAGGGGAAGGCTACACCTTC	CASSFLGQGEGYTF
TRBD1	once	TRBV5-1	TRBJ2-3	TGCGCCAGCAGCGAAAGCCGGGACAGACACAGATACGCACTGGGGTATTTT	CASSESRDRHRYALGYF
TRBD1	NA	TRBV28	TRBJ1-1	TGTGCCAGCAGCCGCGGGACAGGGGACACTGAAGCTTTCTTT	CASSRGTGDTEAFF
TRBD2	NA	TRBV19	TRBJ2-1	TGTGCCAGTACCTCCCTATTTAGCGGGGGTTACAATGAGCAGTTCTTC	CASTSLFSGGYNEQFF
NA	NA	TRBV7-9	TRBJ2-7	TGTGCCAGCAGCTTTAACCAGGGGAATGGGGAGCAGTACTTC	CASSFNQGNGEQYF
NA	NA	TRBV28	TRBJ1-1	TGTGCCAGCAGTTTACTCATCGCCGGACAGGAAGCTTTCTTT	CASSLLIAGQEAFF
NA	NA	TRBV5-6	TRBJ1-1	TGTGCCAGCAGAGGCAGGGAGGCTGAAGCTTTCTTT	CASRGREAEAFF
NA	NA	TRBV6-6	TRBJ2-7	TGTGCCAGCAGTTGGGATCTAGATGACGCCTACGAGCAGTACTTC	CASSWDLDDAYEQYF
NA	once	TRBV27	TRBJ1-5	TGTGCCAGCAGTTTCGGGGGAGGGAGCAATCAGCCCCAGCATTTT	CASSFGGGSNQPQHF
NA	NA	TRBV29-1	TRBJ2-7	TGCAGCGTTCAGGAGGGCTACGAGCAGTACTTC	CSVQEGYEQYF
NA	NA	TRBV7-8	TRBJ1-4	TGTGCCAGCAGCTTAGGGACAACCTCGACTAATGAAAAACTGTTTTTT	CASSLGTTSTNEKLFF